Each of the 21 T cell receptor beta chains below was sequenced from the same sample in a study of control samples from healthy donors and cancer patients. Sequenced by immunoSEQ multiplex PCR; TCRdb stores in-frame clones only, minus some. This sample has about 120,000 clones, with about 92% found just once. Sequencing was performed on PBMCs. These receptors originate from a man older than 75 with head and neck cancer.

The chain employs TRBV5-6 and TRBJ2-1; 7 nucleotides agree with TRBD2. This CDR3 region has 14 residues. The ends lost 4 bases at V and 2 bases at J; junction bases unmatched: 3. The germline V gene encodes CDR1 SGHDT and CDR2 YYEEEE. The CDR3: CASSAGLTYNEQFF. CDR3 coding DNA: TGTGCCAGCAGCGCGGGACTAACCTACAATGAGCAGTTCTTC.

The chain links TRBV5-1 to TRBJ2-2; D gene uncertain. Per the germline V gene, CDR1 is SGHRS and CDR2 is YFSETQ. This CDR3 is 13 amino acids long. Trimming pared 4 bases from V and 2 bases from J, leaving 6 bases between. The DNA of the CDR3 is TGCGCCAGCAGCGCTATAAACACCGGGGAGCTGTTTTTT. Residues: CASSAINTGELFF.

V is TRBV12-3 or TRBV12-4 and J is TRBJ2-7, with D unclear. The CDR3 covers 11 residues. Trimming left V 2 bases short and J 4 bases short, with 3 bases between. In DNA, the CDR3 is TGTGCCAGCAGTTTAAAGTACGAGCAGTACTTC. It yields the protein CASSLKYEQYF.

The chain links TRBV12-3 or TRBV12-4 to TRBJ2-1, with 7 nucleotides matching TRBD2. The CDR3 has 12 residues. The junction had 9 bases not matched to a gene; V was cut back by 6 bases and J by 13 bases. The CDR3: CASSPGTTDQFF. CDR3 bases: TGTGCCAGCAGCCCAGGGACTACCGACCAGTTCTTC.

The V and J genes are TRBV2 and TRBJ1-5; weak D call: TRBD1 (6 bases). The V and J ends lost 7 bases and 4 bases respectively, with 17 bases between them. Germline CDR1 SNHLY, CDR2 FYNNEI. The CDR3 runs 15 residues. The CDR3 nucleotides are TGTGCCAGCAACCCAGGCCAGGGGAGGAATCAGCCCCAGCATTTT. Translated, it gives CASNPGQGRNQPQHF.

The chain recombines TRBV4-3 with TRBJ2-3; no reliable D call. The CDR3 is 13 residues long. Per germline, CDR1 LGHNA and CDR2 YSLEER. V lost 4 bases to trimming and J lost 2 bases, with 7 bases between them. The CDR3 sequence: CASSLQSTDTQYF. The CDR3 nucleotides read TGCGCCAGCAGCCTCCAGTCCACAGATACGCAGTATTTT.

CDR3 bases: TGCGCCAGCAAACCGGGACAGGGGAACACTGAAGCTTTCTTT. Translation: CASKPGQGNTEAFF. The chain links TRBV5-1 to TRBJ1-1; 9 bases agree with TRBD1. The CDR3 sequence is 14 residues long. Germline assignment: CDR1 SGHRS and CDR2 YFSETQ. Unmatched junction bases numbered 4, after V lost 6 bases and J lost 1 base.

The gene calls are TRBV9 and TRBJ2-7; D remains ambiguous. V lost 0 bases to trimming and J lost 1 base, with 8 bases between them. The length of the CDR3 is 14 residues. Germline assignment: CDR1 SGDLS and CDR2 YYNGEE. The CDR3 sequence: CASSVVGSSYEQYF. In DNA, the CDR3 is TGTGCCAGCAGCGTAGTGGGTAGTTCCTACGAGCAGTACTTC.

J is TRBJ1-5 and V is TRBV18; the D is unclear. CDR3 length: 12 amino acids. The ends were cut back, 3 bases at V and 8 bases at J, with 8 bases in the middle. Per germline, CDR1 KGHSH and CDR2 LQKENI. The CDR3 spells CASSPSGEPQHF. The CDR3 coding sequence is TGTGCCAGCTCACCCTCCGGGGAGCCCCAGCATTTT.

The J gene is TRBJ2-5, the V gene TRBV6-2 or TRBV6-3; 10 nucleotides line up with TRBD2. J was trimmed by 2 bases and V by 6 bases; bases with no gene match: 15. Looked up from germline, CDR1 is MNHEY and CDR2 is SVGEGT. The CDR3 is 18 residues long. The CDR3 DNA is TGTGCCAGCAGCTCGCTAACGTGGACTAGCGGAGTACAAGAGACCCAGTACTTC. Amino acid sequence: CASSSLTWTSGVQETQYF.

This rearrangement joins TRBV19 to TRBJ2-2, with 7 nucleotides matching TRBD2. V lost 6 bases to trimming and J lost 0 bases; unmatched junction nucleotides: 1. Germline-derived CDR1 and CDR2 are LNHDA and SQIVND (reference sequence). The CDR3 has 14 residues. CDR3 in DNA: TGTGCCAGTAGAAGCGGGACGAACACCGGGGAGCTGTTTTTT. Its protein product is CASRSGTNTGELFF. The full variable domain, rest sourced from reference TRBV19 and TRBJ2-2, is DGGITQSPKYLFRKEGQNVTLSCEQNLNHDAMYWYRQDPGQGLRLIYYSQIVNDFQKGDIAEGYSVSREKKESFPLTVTSAQKNPTAFYLCASRSGTNTGELFFGEGSRLTVL.

V and J are TRBV20-1 and TRBJ1-6; D remains ambiguous. The CDR3 covers 13 residues. Trimming stripped 3 bases from V and 8 bases from J, with 11 bases between. CDR1 is DFQATT and CDR2 is SNEGSKA in the germline V gene (reference sequence). The CDR3 DNA sequence: TGCAGTGCTAGTGTGGGCCGAGATTCACCCCTCCACTTT. It codes for CSASVGRDSPLHF.

In nucleotides, the CDR3 is TGTGCCTGGGAAAGCCGGACAGGGTGGGATTCACCCCTCCACTTT. The encoded protein is CAWESRTGWDSPLHF. The rearrangement links TRBV30 to TRBJ1-6; 8 bases are shared with TRBD1. The CDR3 has 15 amino acids. The trim removed 5 bases at V and 8 bases at J, leaving 11 bases unmatched. Germline V lookup: CDR1 GTSNPN, CDR2 SVGIG (reference sequence).

V gene TRBV5-5 combines with J gene TRBJ1-3, with 7 bases lining up with TRBD1. The CDR3 consists of 14 residues. V dropped 4 bases and J dropped 2; count of bases not matched to a gene: 3. Germline V CDR1 and CDR2: SGHKS, YYEKEE (reference sequence). CDR3 DNA: TGTGCCAGCAGCCAGCAGGGGGCTGGAAACACCATATATTTT. Its translation: CASSQQGAGNTIYF.

The chain employs TRBV7-9 and TRBJ1-1; D not resolved. Trimming cost V 8 bases and J 0 bases, with 10 bases left between them. The length of the CDR3 is 13 residues. Germline CDR1 SEHNR, CDR2 FQNEAQ (reference sequence). The DNA for the CDR3 is TGTGCCAGCGAACTTAGATTGAACACTGAAGCTTTCTTT. It yields the protein CASELRLNTEAFF.

This chain uses TRBV6-5 with TRBJ2-5, with 7 bases aligning to TRBD1. Per germline, CDR1 MNHEY and CDR2 SVGAGI. The junction had 7 bases not matched to a gene; V was cut back by 5 bases and J by 1 base. This CDR3 spans 15 amino acids. CDR3 DNA sequence: TGTGCCAGCAGTCCCCTCCACAGGGGCCAAGAGACCCAGTACTTC. Translating it yields CASSPLHRGQETQYF.

The V call is TRBV6-5, the J call TRBJ1-2; D remains unclear. Trimming removed 6 bases at V and 1 base at J, with 9 bases between. CDR1 MNHEY and CDR2 SVGAGI come from the germline V gene. The CDR3 spans 13 residues. DNA of the CDR3: TGTGCCAGCAGCAAATCGAATAACTATGGCTACACCTTC. This translates into CASSKSNNYGYTF.

The J gene is TRBJ2-5, the V gene TRBV6-1; no clear D gene. The CDR3 length is 11 residues. CDR1 and CDR2 (germline): MNHNS, SASEGT. V was clipped by 3 bases and J by 6 bases, with 5 bases between them. DNA for the CDR3: TGTGCCAGCAGTGAGTTGAAGACCCAGTACTTC. The encoded protein is CASSELKTQYF.

CDR3 coding DNA: TGTGCCAGCAGCTTAGACAGTATAACTGAAGCTTTCTTT. Amino acid sequence: CASSLDSITEAFF. The V call is TRBV7-9, the J call TRBJ1-1; no clear D. CDR1 is SEHNR, CDR2 FQNEAQ, per germline (reference sequence). This CDR3 spans 13 amino acids. Trimming took off 1 base at V and 5 bases at J, with 8 bases between the two ends.

V gene TRBV30 combines with J gene TRBJ1-1; D uncertain. V was cut by 2 bases and J by 1 base, with 5 bases left in between. Germline V gene data show CDR1 as GTSNPN and CDR2 as SVGIG (reference sequence). The CDR3 sequence is 12 residues long. As DNA, the CDR3 is TGTGCCTGGAGTCAAGAGAACACTGAAGCTTTCTTT. Translation: CAWSQENTEAFF.

V gene TRBV5-6 combines with J gene TRBJ2-1; a weak D match, TRBD2 (6 bases). The CDR3 contains 15 residues. V lost 1 base to trimming and J lost 2 bases, with 10 bases between them. Germline CDR1 and CDR2: SGHDT and YYEEEE. The CDR3 loop reads CASSLLGRPYNEQFF. In nucleotides, the CDR3 is TGTGCCAGCAGCTTGTTGGGGAGGCCCTACAATGAGCAGTTCTTC.